This T cell receptor beta chain is drawn from a study of blood T cell repertoires in COVID-19. Study-wide background: The origin of the acute and convalescent COVID-19 samples was the United States, Italy and Spain.

In the authors' workflow: Reference gene primer amplification yielded estimated nucleated cell counts. The method was immunoSEQ multiplex PCR; TCRdb's version includes in-frame clones alone and lacks a portion of them. The DNA gave D and trimming, while V, J and clone size come from that table. The table lists about 180,000 clones, under 90% of them singletons, with roughly 7% in the top ten. This CDR3 is built from 14 residues. The germline V and J ends were trimmed by 1 base and 1 base, with 7 bases remaining between them. Germline-derived CDR1 and CDR2 are MGHRA and YSYEKL. This TCR was sampled from a human donor in a cohort sampled during active COVID-19. This chain connects TRBV4-1 to TRBJ2-5; unclear D gene. The source material was peripheral blood. The CDR3 sequence: CASSQVHSQETQYF. The CDR3 DNA reads as TGCGCCAGCAGCCAAGTTCACAGCCAAGAGACCCAGTACTTC.